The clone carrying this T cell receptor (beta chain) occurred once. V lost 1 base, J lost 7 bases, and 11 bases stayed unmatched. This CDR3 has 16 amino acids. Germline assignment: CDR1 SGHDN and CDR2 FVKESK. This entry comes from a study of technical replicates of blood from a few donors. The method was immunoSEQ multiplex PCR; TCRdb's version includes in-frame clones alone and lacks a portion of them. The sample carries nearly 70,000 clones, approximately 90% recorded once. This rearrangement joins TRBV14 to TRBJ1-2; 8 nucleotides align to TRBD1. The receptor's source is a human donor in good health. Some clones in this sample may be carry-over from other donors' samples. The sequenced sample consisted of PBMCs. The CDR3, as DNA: TGTGCCAGCAGCCAAGGCGACAGGGGCTTCAGGAGTGGCTACACCTTC. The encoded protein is CASSQGDRGFRSGYTF.